The source of this T cell receptor beta chain is a study of control samples from healthy donors and cancer patients. Assay used: immunoSEQ multiplex PCR; TCRdb lists only in-frame clones, some missing. The table lists just over 20,000 clones, 84% of them singletons. The CDR3 totals 15 residues. The V end lost 2 bases, the J end lost 3 bases, and 8 bases lay between the germline ends. Germline CDR1 reads MDHEN; CDR2 reads SYDVKM. Sequences were obtained from PBMCs. This chain joins TRBV28 and TRBJ1-6; D remains unclear. This clonotype was sampled from a man between 60 and 70 years old with colorectal cancer. CDR3 sequence (DNA): TGTGCCAGCAGTTTAAGGCGTTTCTATAATTCACCCCTCCACTTT. Its protein is CASSLRRFYNSPLHF.